This record concerns one TCR beta chain sequence. The data belong to a study of blood T cell repertoires in COVID-19. Study context: Acute-phase and convalescent COVID-19 samples originated in the United States, Italy and Spain. From T cells, B-cell-depleted T cells, or PBMCs came the material, which was cDNA or gDNA.

Per the authors' pipeline: Amplification with reference gene primers provided the estimates of nucleated cell counts. Using immunoSEQ multiplex PCR, the repertoire was profiled, and TCRdb retains in-frame clones only, with some absent. V and J calls and clone size are copied from that table; D and trimming were computed from the DNA. The sample has more than 65,000 clones, about three quarters seen once. J lost 3 bases, V lost 5 bases, and 5 bases had no gene match. CDR1 is SEHNR, CDR2 FQNEAQ, per germline (reference sequence). The CDR3 loop spans 14 amino acids. The sequenced sample was peripheral blood. The clonotype originates from a woman aged 70-85 years with acute or convalescent COVID-19. The gene calls are TRBV7-9 and TRBJ1-2; 8 bases match TRBD1. The CDR3 is CASSPRQGHYGYTF. The CDR3 DNA reads TGTGCCAGCAGCCCCCGACAGGGGCACTATGGCTACACCTTC.